What follows are 13 T cell receptor beta chains derived from one specimen sequenced in a study of metastatic and nonmetastatic thyroid tumors. Prior to thyroid surgery, none of the patients had received any treatment. MiXCR reprocessed the PCR reads for TCRdb. The top ten clones hold over 3% of a sample with tens of thousands of clones, under 30% of them seen once. The material sequenced was blood. The receptors shown here come from a male donor with papillary thyroid cancer or a benign thyroid nodule (not recorded which). Some clones in this sample may be carry-over from other donors' samples.

This clone has ten or more counts. The V call is TRBV19, the J call TRBJ2-3; D is possibly TRBD1 (6 bases). Deletions cut 3 bases from V and 6 bases from J, with 10 bases between. Germline V CDR1 and CDR2: LNHDA, SQIVND (reference sequence). This CDR3 has 13 residues. CDR3 residues: CASSMGQWDTQYF. Here the CDR3 DNA reads TGTGCCAGTAGTATGGGACAATGGGATACGCAGTATTTT.

This clone was seen repeatedly, ten times or more. This sequence joins TRBV11-2 and TRBJ2-3; D is possibly TRBD2 (5 bases). Germline V CDR1 and CDR2: SGHAT, FQNNGV. V lost 4 bases to trimming and J lost 2 bases, with 13 bases between them. The CDR3 length is 15 residues. The CDR3 is CASSSGLPPTDTQYF. The CDR3 DNA reads TGTGCCAGCAGCTCAGGACTGCCGCCCACAGATACGCAGTATTTT.

This clone was counted at least ten times. The rearrangement links TRBV2 to TRBJ2-1; 11 bases align to TRBD2. This CDR3 spans 15 amino acids. Trimming cost V 8 bases and J 4 bases; bases outside gene matches: 7. The V gene's germline CDR1 is SNHLY and CDR2 FYNNEI. The CDR3 coding sequence is TGTGCCAGCGACTCCGGGACTAGCGGTTACAATGAGCAGTTCTTC. Protein product: CASDSGTSGYNEQFF.

This clone was counted only a few times. The rearrangement links TRBV14 to TRBJ1-2; D is possibly TRBD1 (5 bases). V dropped 0 bases and J dropped 0 bases, with 14 bases sitting between them. The length of the CDR3 is 17 residues. The germline V gene has CDR1 SGHDN and CDR2 FVKESK. The CDR3 region has the DNA TGTGCCAGCAGCCAAGAGGGCGGACAAGGGACTAACTATGGCTACACCTTC. Amino acid sequence: CASSQEGGQGTNYGYTF. Together with reference TRBV14 and TRBJ1-2, the CDR3 gives the full variable domain: EAGVTQFPSHSVIEKGQTVTLRCDPISGHDNLYWYRRVMGKEIKFLLHFVKESKQDESGMPNNRFLAERTGGTYSTLKVQPAELEDSGVYFCASSQEGGQGTNYGYTFGSGTRLTVV.

In regard to this clone: A read error may explain this, as a much larger clone is one base away. The same CDR3 is also encoded by other DNA sequences in this sample. This chain joins TRBV20-1 and TRBJ2-5; 7 bases match TRBD2. Germline CDR1 DFQATT, CDR2 SNEGSKA (reference sequence). This CDR3 is 14 amino acids long. The V segment lost 4 bases and the J segment 5 bases; nucleotides outside the gene matches: 10. CDR3 in amino acids: CSATSPGGGETQYF. CDR3 nucleotide sequence: TGCAGTGCTACCAGCCCTGGGGGAGGGGAGACCCAGTACTTC.

The chain's CDR3 is CASSSGQGRYTEAFF. The CDR3 DNA sequence: TGTGCCAGCAGCTCAGGACAGGGGAGATACACTGAAGCTTTCTTT. This chain links TRBV7-8 with TRBJ1-1; 9 bases align to TRBD1. This CDR3 comprises 15 residues. V lost 4 bases, J lost 3 bases, and 6 bases stayed unmatched. The V gene's germline CDR1 is SGHVS and CDR2 FQNEAQ.

This clone was recorded at least ten times. V and J are TRBV6-1 and TRBJ2-1; 10 bases line up with TRBD2. CDR1 is MNHNS, CDR2 SASEGT, per germline. V lost 3 bases, J lost 9 bases, and 11 bases stayed unmatched. CDR3 length equals 16 residues. CDR3 DNA sequence: TGTGCCAGCAGTGAGATAGGAGCGGGAGGGCCAAGTGAGCAGTTCTTC. Translated, it gives CASSEIGAGGPSEQFF.

This clone was observed a handful of times. The chain links TRBV11-2 to TRBJ2-1, with 8 positions matching TRBD2. There are 15 residues in the CDR3. The germline V gene has CDR1 SGHAT and CDR2 FQNNGV. V lost 4 bases and J lost 2; bases outside the gene matches: 4. DNA of the CDR3: TGTGCCAGCAGCTCCACGGGGGGGGCCTACAATGAGCAGTTCTTC. As protein: CASSSTGGAYNEQFF.

The chain recombines TRBV19 with TRBJ2-1; 11 nucleotides agree with TRBD1. Looked up from germline, CDR1 is LNHDA and CDR2 is SQIVND (reference sequence). The ends lost 4 bases at V and 10 bases at J; junction bases unmatched: 9. The CDR3 consists of 15 residues. In DNA form, the CDR3 reads TGTGCCAGTAGTACCGGACAGGGGGCGCTCGGGGAGCAGTTCTTC. Its translation: CASSTGQGALGEQFF.

About this clone: This clone may be a read error of a much larger clone one base away. The chain recombines TRBV28 with TRBJ2-1; D may be TRBD2 (5 bases). The CDR3 length is 15 residues. Between the trimmed V and J ends, which lost 5 bases and 9 bases, there was a span of 20 bases. Germline V gene sequence: CDR1 MDHEN, CDR2 SYDVKM. Here the CDR3 DNA reads TGTGCCAGCAGTAACAGCGGCCTCGAGTGGGGTGAGCAGTTCTTC. It is translated as CASSNSGLEWGEQFF.

The V call is TRBV5-1, the J call TRBJ2-3, with 7 bases matching TRBD1. Germline loops: CDR1 SGHRS, CDR2 YFSETQ. The CDR3 spans 14 residues. V lost 3 bases and J lost 5; bases outside the gene matches: 6. CDR3 protein: CASSYDRAEDTQYF. The DNA of the CDR3 is TGCGCCAGCAGCTACGACAGGGCGGAAGATACGCAGTATTTT.

As regards this clone: A much larger clone differs by one base, so this may be a read error. The same CDR3 can be traced to other DNA sequences in this sample. The chain joins TRBV9 to TRBJ2-3; no definite D call. The V and J ends lost 1 base and 4 bases respectively, with 10 bases between them. There are 14 residues in the CDR3. Germline CDR1 SGDLS, CDR2 YYNGEE. CDR3 bases: TGTGCCAGCAGCGTAATGTCCGGACCAGATACGCAGTATTTT. Protein: CASSVMSGPDTQYF.

Note on this clone: The junction does not match germline at one end; this may be a read error. This CDR3 reads CAGSPSTGLGTGELFF. The CDR3 DNA is TGTGCCGGCAGCCCCTCGACAGGGCTTGGGACCGGGGAGCTGTTTTTT. This chain joins TRBV11-1 and TRBJ2-2; TRBD1 matches at 7 bases. Germline CDR1 and CDR2: SGHAT and FQDESV (reference sequence). The CDR3 has 16 residues.